A selection of T cell receptor beta chains follows, all from one sample in a study of T cell responses to AZD1222 COVID-19 vaccine. Generated by immunoSEQ multiplex PCR, the TCRdb table keeps only in-frame clones and is missing some. The sample consists of 100,000 to 120,000 clones, around 90% of them appearing once. Sequenced here: peripheral blood, sampled 28 days after the second AZD1222 dose. The receptor source for this set is an adult who received the AZD1222 COVID-19 vaccine. The CDR3 runs from the conserved cysteine through the conserved F or W. A D gene is named only where the DNA matches it firmly. Size is stated for part of the rows, as once, few or many counts, or as a class when the clone is expanded.

J: TRBJ2-5; size: .; D: TRBD1; V: TRBV5-1; CDR3: CASSGTGDFWETQYF; DNA: TGCGCCAGCAGTGGGACAGGGGATTTTTGGGAGACCCAGTACTTC
J: TRBJ2-3; size: once; D: TRBD2; V: TRBV5-6; CDR3: CASSSNPRTSADTQYF; DNA: TGTGCCAGCAGCTCGAACCCCAGGACTAGCGCAGATACGCAGTATTTT
J: TRBJ2-1; size: .; D: TRBD2; V: TRBV6-4; CDR3: CASSSERGGSNEQFF; DNA: TGTGCCAGCAGTTCCGAGCGGGGGGGGAGTAATGAGCAGTTCTTC
J: TRBJ1-2; size: .; D: .; V: TRBV6-2/TRBV6-3; CDR3: CASSYAGGGHTF; DNA: TGTGCCAGCAGTTACGCGGGTGGTGGCCACACCTTC
J: TRBJ1-2; size: once; D: TRBD1; V: TRBV6-6; CDR3: CASSLPGQGNGYTF; DNA: TGTGCCAGCAGCCTACCGGGACAGGGAAATGGCTACACCTTC
J: TRBJ2-7; size: .; D: .; V: TRBV2; CDR3: CASRRASYEQYF; DNA: TGTGCCAGCAGGCGGGCTTCCTACGAGCAGTACTTC
J: TRBJ2-7; size: .; D: .; V: TRBV15; CDR3: CATSRDRISYEQYF; DNA: TGTGCCACCAGCAGAGATCGGATTTCCTACGAGCAGTACTTC
J: TRBJ1-1; size: .; D: .; V: TRBV11-2; CDR3: CASSLEWGWNTEAFF; DNA: TGTGCCAGCAGCTTAGAATGGGGTTGGAACACTGAAGCTTTCTTT
J: TRBJ2-2; size: .; D: .; V: TRBV11-2; CDR3: CASSSDYTGELFF; DNA: TGTGCCAGCAGCTCGGATTACACCGGGGAGCTGTTTTTT
J: TRBJ2-3; size: .; D: TRBD2; V: TRBV6-2/TRBV6-3; CDR3: CASSWDASGGAGDTQYF; DNA: TGTGCCAGCAGTTGGGATGCCAGCGGGGGGGCAGGAGATACGCAGTATTTT
J: TRBJ2-3; size: .; D: .; V: TRBV6-4; CDR3: CASSALDSTDTQYF; DNA: TGTGCCAGCAGTGCCCTGGACTCTACAGATACGCAGTATTTT
J: TRBJ2-7; size: once; D: .; V: TRBV10-3; CDR3: CAISARMQTYEQYF; DNA: TGTGCCATCAGTGCGAGGATGCAGACCTACGAGCAGTACTTC
J: TRBJ2-1; size: .; D: TRBD1; V: TRBV4-1; CDR3: CASSPQQGQADNEQFF; DNA: TGCGCCAGCAGCCCACAGCAGGGACAGGCTGACAATGAGCAGTTCTTC
J: TRBJ1-6; size: .; D: TRBD1; V: TRBV19; CDR3: CANWTGHNNSPLHF; DNA: TGTGCCAACTGGACAGGGCATAATAATTCACCCCTCCACTTT
J: TRBJ1-1; size: .; D: .; V: TRBV5-8; CDR3: CASSSVRSRGTEAFF; DNA: TGTGCCAGCAGCTCTGTGAGGAGTAGGGGCACTGAAGCTTTCTTT
J: TRBJ1-1; size: once; D: .; V: TRBV5-3; CDR3: CARSPPEAFF; DNA: TGTGCCAGAAGCCCACCGGAAGCTTTCTTT
J: TRBJ2-3; size: .; D: TRBD1; V: TRBV10-2; CDR3: CASRGTGGPDTQYF; DNA: TGCGCCAGCAGGGGAACAGGGGGCCCAGATACGCAGTATTTT
J: TRBJ2-3; size: .; D: TRBD2; V: TRBV6-6; CDR3: CASSLGSSGGAVDTQYF; DNA: TGTGCCAGCAGTCTCGGGAGTAGCGGGGGGGCTGTGGATACGCAGTATTTT
J: TRBJ2-3; size: .; D: .; V: TRBV19; CDR3: CASSEGGFLRDTQYF; DNA: TGTGCCAGTTCTGAAGGTGGGTTTTTGAGAGATACGCAGTATTTT
J: TRBJ1-5; size: .; D: .; V: TRBV4-1; CDR3: CASSQDGGSNQPQHF; DNA: TGCGCCAGCAGCCAAGATGGGGGTAGCAATCAGCCCCAGCATTTT
J: TRBJ1-2; size: .; D: .; V: TRBV18; CDR3: CASSPSAGIYGYTF; DNA: TGTGCCAGCTCACCAAGCGCCGGAATCTATGGCTACACCTTC